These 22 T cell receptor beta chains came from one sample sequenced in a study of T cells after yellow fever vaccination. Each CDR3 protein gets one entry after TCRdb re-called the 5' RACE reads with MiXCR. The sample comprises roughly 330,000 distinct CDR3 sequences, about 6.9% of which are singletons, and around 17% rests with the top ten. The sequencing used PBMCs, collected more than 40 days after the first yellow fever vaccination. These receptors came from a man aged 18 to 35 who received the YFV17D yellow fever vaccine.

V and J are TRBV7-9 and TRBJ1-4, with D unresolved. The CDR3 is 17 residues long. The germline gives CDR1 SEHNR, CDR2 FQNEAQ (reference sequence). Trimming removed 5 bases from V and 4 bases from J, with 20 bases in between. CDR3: CASSPGLTAVNNEKLFF. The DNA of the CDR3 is TGTGCCAGCAGCCCCGGACTTACCGCCGTGAATAATGAAAAACTGTTTTTT.

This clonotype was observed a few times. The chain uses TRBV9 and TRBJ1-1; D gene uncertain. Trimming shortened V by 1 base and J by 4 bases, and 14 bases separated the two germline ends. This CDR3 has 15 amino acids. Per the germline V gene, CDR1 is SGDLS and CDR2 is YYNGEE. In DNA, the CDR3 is TGTGCCAGCAGCGTATATTCAGAGGGTATCACTGAAGCTTTCTTT. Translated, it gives CASSVYSEGITEAFF.

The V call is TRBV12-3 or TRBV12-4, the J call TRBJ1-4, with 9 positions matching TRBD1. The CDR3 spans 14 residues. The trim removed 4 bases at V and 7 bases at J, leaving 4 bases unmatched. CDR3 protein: CASSSGQGVEKLFF. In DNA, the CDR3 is TGTGCCAGCAGTTCGGGACAGGGAGTTGAAAAACTGTTTTTT.

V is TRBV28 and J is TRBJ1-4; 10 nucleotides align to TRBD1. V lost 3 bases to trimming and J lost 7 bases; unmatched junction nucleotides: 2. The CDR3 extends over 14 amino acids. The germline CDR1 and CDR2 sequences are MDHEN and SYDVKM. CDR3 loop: CASSLDRGFEKLFF. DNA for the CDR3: TGTGCCAGCAGTTTGGACAGGGGGTTTGAAAAACTGTTTTTT.

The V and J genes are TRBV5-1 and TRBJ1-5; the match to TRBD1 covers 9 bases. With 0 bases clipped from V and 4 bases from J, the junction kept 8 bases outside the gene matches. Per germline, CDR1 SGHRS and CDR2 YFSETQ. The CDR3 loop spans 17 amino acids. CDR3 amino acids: CASSLVPSGQGNQPQHF. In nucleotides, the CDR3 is TGCGCCAGCAGCTTGGTTCCTTCGGGACAGGGTAATCAGCCCCAGCATTTT.

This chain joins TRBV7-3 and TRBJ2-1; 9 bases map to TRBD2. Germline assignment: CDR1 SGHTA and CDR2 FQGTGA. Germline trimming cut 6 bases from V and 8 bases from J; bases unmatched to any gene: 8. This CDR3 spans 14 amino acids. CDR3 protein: CASSTGGGVYEQFF. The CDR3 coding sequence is TGTGCCAGCAGTACCGGCGGGGGGGTCTATGAGCAGTTCTTC.

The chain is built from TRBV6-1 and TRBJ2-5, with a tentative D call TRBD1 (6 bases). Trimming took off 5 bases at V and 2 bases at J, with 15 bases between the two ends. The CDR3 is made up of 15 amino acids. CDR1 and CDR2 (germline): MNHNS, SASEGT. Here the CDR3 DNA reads TGTGCCAGCAGTAGAACAGGGTGGGAACAAGAGACCCAGTACTTC. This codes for CASSRTGWEQETQYF.

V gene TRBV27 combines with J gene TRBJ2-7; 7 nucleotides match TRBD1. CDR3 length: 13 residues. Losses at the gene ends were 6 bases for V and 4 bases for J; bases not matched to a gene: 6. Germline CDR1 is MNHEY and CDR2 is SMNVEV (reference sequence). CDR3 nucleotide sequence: TGTGCCAGCAGCTGGGACAGACATTACGAGCAGTACTTC. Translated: CASSWDRHYEQYF.

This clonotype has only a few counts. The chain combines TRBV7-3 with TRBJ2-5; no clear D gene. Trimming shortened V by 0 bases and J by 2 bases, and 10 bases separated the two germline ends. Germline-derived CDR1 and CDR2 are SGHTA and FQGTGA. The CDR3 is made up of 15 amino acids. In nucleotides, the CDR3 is TGTGCCAGCAGCTTAACTGCCGGCGGACAAGAGACCCAGTACTTC. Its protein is CASSLTAGGQETQYF.

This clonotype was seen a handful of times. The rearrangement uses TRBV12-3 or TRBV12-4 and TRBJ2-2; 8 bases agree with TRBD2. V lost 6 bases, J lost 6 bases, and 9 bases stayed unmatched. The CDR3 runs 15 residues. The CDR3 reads CASSGGAFEAGELFF. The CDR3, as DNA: TGTGCCAGCAGCGGGGGGGCCTTTGAGGCCGGGGAGCTGTTTTTT.

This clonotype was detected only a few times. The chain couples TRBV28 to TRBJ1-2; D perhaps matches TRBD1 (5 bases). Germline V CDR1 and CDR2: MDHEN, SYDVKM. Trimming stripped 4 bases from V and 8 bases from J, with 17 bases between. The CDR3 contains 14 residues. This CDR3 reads CASSSIGTAGGYTF. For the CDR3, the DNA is TGTGCCAGCAGTTCCATCGGGACCGCGGGGGGCTACACCTTC.

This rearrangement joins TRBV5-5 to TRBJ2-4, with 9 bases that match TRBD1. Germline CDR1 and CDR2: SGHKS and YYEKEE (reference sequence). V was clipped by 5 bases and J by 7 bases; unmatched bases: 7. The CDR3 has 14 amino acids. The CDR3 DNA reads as TGTGCCAGCAGAAGGGAGACAGGGGGTAACATTCAGTACTTC. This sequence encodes CASRRETGGNIQYF.

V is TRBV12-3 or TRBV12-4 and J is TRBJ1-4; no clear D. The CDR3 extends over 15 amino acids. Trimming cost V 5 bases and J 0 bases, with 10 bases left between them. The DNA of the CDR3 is TGTGCCAGCAGTGCCCTCGTTGCAACTAATGAAAAACTGTTTTTT. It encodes CASSALVATNEKLFF.

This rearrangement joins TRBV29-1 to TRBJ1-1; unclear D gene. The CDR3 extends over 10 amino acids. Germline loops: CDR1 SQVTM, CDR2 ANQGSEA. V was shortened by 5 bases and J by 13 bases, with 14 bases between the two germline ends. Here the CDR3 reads CSVSVVDDFF. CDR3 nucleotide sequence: TGCAGCGTTAGTGTAGTGGATGATTTCTTT.

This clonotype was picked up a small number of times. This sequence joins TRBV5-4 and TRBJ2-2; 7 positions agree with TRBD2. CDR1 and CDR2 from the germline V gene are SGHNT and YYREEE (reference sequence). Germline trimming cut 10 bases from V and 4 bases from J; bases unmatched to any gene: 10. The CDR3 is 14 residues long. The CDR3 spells CALDRTGGTGELFF. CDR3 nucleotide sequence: TGTGCCCTTGATCGTACGGGGGGCACCGGGGAGCTGTTTTTT.

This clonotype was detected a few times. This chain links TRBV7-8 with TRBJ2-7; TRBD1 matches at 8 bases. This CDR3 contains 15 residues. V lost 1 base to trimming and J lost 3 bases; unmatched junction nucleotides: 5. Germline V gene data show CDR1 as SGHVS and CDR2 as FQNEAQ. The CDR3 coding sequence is TGTGCCAGCAGCTTAGTAACAGGGGGGAACTACGAGCAGTACGTC. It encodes CASSLVTGGNYEQYV.

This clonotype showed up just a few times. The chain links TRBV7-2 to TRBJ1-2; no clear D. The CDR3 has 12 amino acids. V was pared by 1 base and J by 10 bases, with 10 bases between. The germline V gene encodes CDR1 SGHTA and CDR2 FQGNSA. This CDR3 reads CASSLVGVFYTF. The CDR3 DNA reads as TGTGCCAGCAGCTTAGTTGGGGTTTTCTACACCTTC.

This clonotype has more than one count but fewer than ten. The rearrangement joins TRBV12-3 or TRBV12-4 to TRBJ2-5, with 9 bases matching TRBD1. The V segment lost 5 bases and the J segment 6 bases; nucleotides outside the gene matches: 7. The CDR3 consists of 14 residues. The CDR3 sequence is CASSPGQGEKTQYF. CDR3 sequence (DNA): TGTGCCAGCAGTCCGGGACAGGGTGAAAAGACCCAGTACTTC.

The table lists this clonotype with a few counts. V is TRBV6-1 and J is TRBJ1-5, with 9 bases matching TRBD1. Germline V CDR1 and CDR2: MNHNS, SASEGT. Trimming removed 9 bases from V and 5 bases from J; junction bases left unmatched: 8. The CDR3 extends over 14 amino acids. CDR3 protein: CASSRDRVDQPQHF. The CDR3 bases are TGTGCCAGTTCCCGGGACAGGGTTGATCAGCCCCAGCATTTT.

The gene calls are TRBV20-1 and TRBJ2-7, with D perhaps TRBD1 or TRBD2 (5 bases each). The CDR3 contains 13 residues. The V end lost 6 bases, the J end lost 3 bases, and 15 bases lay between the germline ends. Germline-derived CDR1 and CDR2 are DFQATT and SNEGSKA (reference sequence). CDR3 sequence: CSAGAPAGYEQYF. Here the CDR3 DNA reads TGCAGTGCCGGGGCCCCGGCGGGCTACGAGCAGTACTTC.

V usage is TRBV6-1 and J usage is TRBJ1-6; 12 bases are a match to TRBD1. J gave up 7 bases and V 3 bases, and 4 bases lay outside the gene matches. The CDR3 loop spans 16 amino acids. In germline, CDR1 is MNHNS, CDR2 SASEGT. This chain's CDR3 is CASSEPGQGANSPLHF. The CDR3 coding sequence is TGTGCCAGCAGTGAGCCGGGACAGGGGGCGAATTCACCCCTCCACTTT.

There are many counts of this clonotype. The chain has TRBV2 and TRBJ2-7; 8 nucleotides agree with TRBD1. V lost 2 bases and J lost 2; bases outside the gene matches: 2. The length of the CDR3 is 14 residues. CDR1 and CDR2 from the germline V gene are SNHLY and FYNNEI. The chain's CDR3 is CASSEQGATYEQYV. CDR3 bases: TGTGCCAGCAGTGAACAGGGGGCGACCTACGAGCAGTACGTC.